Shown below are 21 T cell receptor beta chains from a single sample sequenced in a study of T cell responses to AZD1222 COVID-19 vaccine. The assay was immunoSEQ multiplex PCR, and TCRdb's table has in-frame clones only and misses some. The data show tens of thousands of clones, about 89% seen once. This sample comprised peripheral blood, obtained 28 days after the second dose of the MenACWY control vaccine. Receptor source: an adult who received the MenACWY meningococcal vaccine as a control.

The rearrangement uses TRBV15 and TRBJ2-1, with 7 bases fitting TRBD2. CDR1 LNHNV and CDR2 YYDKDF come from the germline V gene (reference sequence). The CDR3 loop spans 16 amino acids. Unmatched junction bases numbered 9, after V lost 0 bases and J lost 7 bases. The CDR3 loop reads CATSRDLRERLNEQFF. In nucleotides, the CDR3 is TGTGCCACCAGCAGAGATTTGCGGGAGCGCCTTAATGAGCAGTTCTTC.

CDR3 amino acids: CASGGSNQPQHF. CDR3 DNA sequence: TGTGCCAGCGGGGGGAGCAATCAGCCCCAGCATTTT. This rearrangement joins TRBV28 to TRBJ1-5, with a tentative D call TRBD1 (5 bases). Trimming left V 8 bases short and J 1 base short, with 6 bases between. CDR1 is MDHEN, CDR2 SYDVKM, per germline. The CDR3 totals 12 residues.

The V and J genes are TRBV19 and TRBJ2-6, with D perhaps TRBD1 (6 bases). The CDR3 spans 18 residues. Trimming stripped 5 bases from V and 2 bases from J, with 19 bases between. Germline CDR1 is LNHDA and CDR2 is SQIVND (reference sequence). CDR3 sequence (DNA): TGTGCCAGTAGTCTGATGCCGGGACACATAACTGGGGCCAACGTCCTGACTTTC. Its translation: CASSLMPGHITGANVLTF.

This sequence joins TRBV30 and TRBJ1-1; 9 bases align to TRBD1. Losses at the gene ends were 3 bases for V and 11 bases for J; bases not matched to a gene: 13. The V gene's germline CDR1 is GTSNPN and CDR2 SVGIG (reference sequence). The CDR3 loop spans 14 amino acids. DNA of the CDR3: TGTGCCTGGAGCCATACCCCCGGGACAGGGTACGCTTTCTTT. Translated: CAWSHTPGTGYAFF.

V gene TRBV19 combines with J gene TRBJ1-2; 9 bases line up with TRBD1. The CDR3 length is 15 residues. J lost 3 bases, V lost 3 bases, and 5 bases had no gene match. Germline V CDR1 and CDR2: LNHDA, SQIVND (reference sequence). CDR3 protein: CASSIRTGVDYGYTF. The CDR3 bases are TGTGCCAGTAGTATCCGGACAGGGGTAGACTATGGCTACACCTTC.

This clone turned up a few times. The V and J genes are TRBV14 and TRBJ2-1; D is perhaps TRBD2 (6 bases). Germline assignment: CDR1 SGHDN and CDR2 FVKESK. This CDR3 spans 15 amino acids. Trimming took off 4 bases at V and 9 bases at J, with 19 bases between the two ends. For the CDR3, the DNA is TGTGCCAGCAGCCCAGACCCCCCCGGGAGAGGTGAGCAGTTCTTC. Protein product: CASSPDPPGRGEQFF. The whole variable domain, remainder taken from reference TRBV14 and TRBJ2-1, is EAGVTQFPSHSVIEKGQTVTLRCDPISGHDNLYWYRRVMGKEIKFLLHFVKESKQDESGMPNNRFLAERTGGTYSTLKVQPAELEDSGVYFCASSPDPPGRGEQFFGPGTRLTVL.

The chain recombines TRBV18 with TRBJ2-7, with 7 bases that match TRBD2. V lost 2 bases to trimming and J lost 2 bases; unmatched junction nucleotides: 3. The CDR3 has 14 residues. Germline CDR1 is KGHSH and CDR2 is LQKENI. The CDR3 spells CASSPAAGAYEQYF. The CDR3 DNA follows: TGTGCCAGCTCACCAGCGGCGGGAGCCTACGAGCAGTACTTC.

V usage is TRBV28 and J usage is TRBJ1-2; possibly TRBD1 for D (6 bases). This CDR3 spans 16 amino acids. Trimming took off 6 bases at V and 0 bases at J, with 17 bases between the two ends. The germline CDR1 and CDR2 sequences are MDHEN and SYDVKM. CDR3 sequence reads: CASSGGGTTANYGYTF. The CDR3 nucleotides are TGTGCCAGCAGCGGGGGGGGGACAACAGCTAACTATGGCTACACCTTC.

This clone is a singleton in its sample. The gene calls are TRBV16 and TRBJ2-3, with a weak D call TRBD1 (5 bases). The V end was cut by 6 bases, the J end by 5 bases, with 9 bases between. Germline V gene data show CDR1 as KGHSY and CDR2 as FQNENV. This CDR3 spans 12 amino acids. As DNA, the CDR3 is TGTGCCAGCAGGCAGCAGGGAGATACGCAGTATTTT. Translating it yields CASRQQGDTQYF. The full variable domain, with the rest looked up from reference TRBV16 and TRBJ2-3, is GEEVAQTPKHLVRGEGQKAKLYCAPIKGHSYVFWYQQVLKNEFKFLISFQNENVFDETGMPKERFSAKCLPNSPCSLEIQATKLEDSAVYFCASRQQGDTQYFGPGTRLTVL.

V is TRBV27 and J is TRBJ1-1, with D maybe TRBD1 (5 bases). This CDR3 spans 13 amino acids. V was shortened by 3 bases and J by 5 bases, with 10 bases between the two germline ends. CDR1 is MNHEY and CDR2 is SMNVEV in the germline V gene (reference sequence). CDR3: CASSFDGQTEAFF. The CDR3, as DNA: TGTGCCAGCAGTTTTGACGGACAAACTGAAGCTTTCTTT.

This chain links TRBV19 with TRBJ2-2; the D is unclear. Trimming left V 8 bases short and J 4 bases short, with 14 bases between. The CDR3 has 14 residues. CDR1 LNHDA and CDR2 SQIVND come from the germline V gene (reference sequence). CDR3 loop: CASRDLAFTGELFF. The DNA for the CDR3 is TGTGCCAGTCGAGACCTGGCGTTCACCGGGGAGCTGTTTTTT. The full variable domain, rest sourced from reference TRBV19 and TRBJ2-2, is DGGITQSPKYLFRKEGQNVTLSCEQNLNHDAMYWYRQDPGQGLRLIYYSQIVNDFQKGDIAEGYSVSREKKESFPLTVTSAQKNPTAFYLCASRDLAFTGELFFGEGSRLTVL.

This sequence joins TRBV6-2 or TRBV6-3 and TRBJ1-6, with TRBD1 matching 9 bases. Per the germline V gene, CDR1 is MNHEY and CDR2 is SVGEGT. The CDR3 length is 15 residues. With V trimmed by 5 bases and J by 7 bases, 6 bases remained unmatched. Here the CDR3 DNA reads TGTGCCAGCAGTGATCGGACAGGGGCCAATTCACCCCTCCACTTT. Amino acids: CASSDRTGANSPLHF.

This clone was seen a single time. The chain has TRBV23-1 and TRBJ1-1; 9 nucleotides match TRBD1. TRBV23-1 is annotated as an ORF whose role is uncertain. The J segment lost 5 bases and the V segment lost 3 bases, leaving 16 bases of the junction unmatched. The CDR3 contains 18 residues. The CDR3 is CASSHLTYRDRAGTEAFF. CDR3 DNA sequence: TGCGCCAGCAGTCACCTTACATACCGGGACAGGGCGGGTACTGAAGCTTTCTTT.

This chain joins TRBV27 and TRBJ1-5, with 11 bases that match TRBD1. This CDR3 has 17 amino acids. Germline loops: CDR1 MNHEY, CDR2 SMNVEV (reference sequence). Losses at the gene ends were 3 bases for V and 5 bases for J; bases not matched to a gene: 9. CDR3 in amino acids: CASSFLPGTGGDQPQHF. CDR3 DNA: TGTGCCAGCAGTTTTCTCCCCGGGACAGGGGGGGATCAGCCCCAGCATTTT.

CDR3 region: CASSVEWDSPLGYTF. The DNA for the CDR3 is TGTGCCAGCAGCGTAGAGTGGGACAGTCCCCTTGGCTACACCTTC. The J gene is TRBJ1-2, the V gene TRBV9; 7 bases agree with TRBD1. Germline V CDR1 and CDR2: SGDLS, YYNGEE. V lost 0 bases to trimming and J lost 7 bases; unmatched junction nucleotides: 9. The CDR3 contains 15 residues.

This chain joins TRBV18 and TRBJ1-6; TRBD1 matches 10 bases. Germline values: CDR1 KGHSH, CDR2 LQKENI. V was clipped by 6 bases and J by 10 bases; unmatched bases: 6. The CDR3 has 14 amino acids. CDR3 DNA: TGTGCCAGCTCGAACGACAGGGGGCCATCACCCCTCCACTTT. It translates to CASSNDRGPSPLHF.

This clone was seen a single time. CDR3 residues: CASSVEVSTSYNEQFF. The CDR3 nucleotides read TGTGCCAGCAGCGTAGAAGTTTCGACCTCCTACAATGAGCAGTTCTTC. The rearrangement joins TRBV9 to TRBJ2-1, with D unclear. The ends were cut back, 0 bases at V and 0 bases at J, with 10 bases in the middle. This CDR3 comprises 16 residues. Germline V gene sequence: CDR1 SGDLS, CDR2 YYNGEE.

The DNA for the CDR3 is TGCGCCAGCAGCCTGAGGACTACTCGTGAGGAGCAGTACTTC. As protein: CASSLRTTREEQYF. This chain uses TRBV5-1 with TRBJ2-7; D is possibly TRBD2 (6 bases). Trimming shortened V by 4 bases and J by 7 bases, and 18 bases separated the two germline ends. The CDR3 length is 14 residues. Germline V CDR1 and CDR2: SGHRS, YFSETQ.

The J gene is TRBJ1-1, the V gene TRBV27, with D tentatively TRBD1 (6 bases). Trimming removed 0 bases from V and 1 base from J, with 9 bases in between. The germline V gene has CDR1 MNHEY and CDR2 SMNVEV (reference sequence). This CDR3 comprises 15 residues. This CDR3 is CASSLSGQRNTEAFF. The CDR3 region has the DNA TGTGCCAGCAGTTTATCCGGACAGAGGAACACTGAAGCTTTCTTT.

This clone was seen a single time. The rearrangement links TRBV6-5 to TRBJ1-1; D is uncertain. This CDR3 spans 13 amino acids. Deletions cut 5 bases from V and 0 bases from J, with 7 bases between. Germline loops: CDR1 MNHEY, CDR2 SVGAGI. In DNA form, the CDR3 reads TGTGCCAGCAGTCCCCGGGTGAACACTGAAGCTTTCTTT. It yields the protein CASSPRVNTEAFF.

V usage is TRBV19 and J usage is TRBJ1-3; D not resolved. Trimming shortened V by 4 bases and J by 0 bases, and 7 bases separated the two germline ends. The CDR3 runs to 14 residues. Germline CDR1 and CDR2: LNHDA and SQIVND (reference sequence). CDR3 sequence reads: CASSSGSSGNTIYF. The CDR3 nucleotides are TGTGCCAGTAGTAGCGGTAGCTCTGGAAACACCATATATTTT. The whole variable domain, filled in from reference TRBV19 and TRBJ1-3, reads DGGITQSPKYLFRKEGQNVTLSCEQNLNHDAMYWYRQDPGQGLRLIYYSQIVNDFQKGDIAEGYSVSREKKESFPLTVTSAQKNPTAFYLCASSSGSSGNTIYFGEGSWLTVV.